This TCR beta chain was identified in a study of response to subunit inactivated influenza vaccine. Study-level points and caveats: The study's authors posited that every seasonal influenza vaccination enlists few new T cells.

One entry per CDR3 protein results from TCRdb running MiXCR on the RT-PCR reads. The table lists under 800,000 distinct CDR3 sequences, approximately 15% of them singletons. The CDR3 loop spans 13 amino acids. V was shortened by 2 bases and J by 1 base, with 6 bases between the two germline ends. Looked up from germline, CDR1 is SGHKS and CDR2 is YYEKEE (reference sequence). Notes on this clonotype: Its antigen remains unidentified.

This receptor was identified in a man in his fifties who received an inactivated influenza vaccine. The sample was PBMCs from blood, taken 14 to 15 days before vaccination. V and J are TRBV5-5 and TRBJ1-1; D remains unclear. The CDR3 is CASSFPRNTEAFF. CDR3 coding DNA: TGTGCCAGCAGCTTCCCCAGGAACACTGAAGCTTTCTTT.